This TCR beta chain was obtained from a study of blood T cells in healthy people across ages. Findings of the study overall: Donor CMV status was unknown, possibly confounding expanded clonotype changes.

Alongside a J-beta primer mix, a sample-barcoded 5' primer served in a second PCR lasting about 6 to 11 cycles. A single record per CDR3 protein comes from TCRdb applying MiXCR to the 5' RACE reads. The table includes around 400,000 distinct CDR3 sequences, approximately 47% detected once. This clonotype was counted only a few times. Antigen: not known. V was pared by 2 bases and J by 0 bases, with 13 bases between. This CDR3 is 16 amino acids long. CDR1 and CDR2 (germline): SGHVS, FQNEAQ. In each sample, at least 7 million PBMCs were isolated. The source of this sequence is a man in his 60s in good health. Sequenced material: blood. The chain combines TRBV7-8 with TRBJ1-1; D is unclear. The CDR3 loop reads CASSLHSPRLNTEAFF. The DNA for the CDR3 is TGTGCCAGCAGCTTACACAGTCCCAGATTGAACACTGAAGCTTTCTTT.